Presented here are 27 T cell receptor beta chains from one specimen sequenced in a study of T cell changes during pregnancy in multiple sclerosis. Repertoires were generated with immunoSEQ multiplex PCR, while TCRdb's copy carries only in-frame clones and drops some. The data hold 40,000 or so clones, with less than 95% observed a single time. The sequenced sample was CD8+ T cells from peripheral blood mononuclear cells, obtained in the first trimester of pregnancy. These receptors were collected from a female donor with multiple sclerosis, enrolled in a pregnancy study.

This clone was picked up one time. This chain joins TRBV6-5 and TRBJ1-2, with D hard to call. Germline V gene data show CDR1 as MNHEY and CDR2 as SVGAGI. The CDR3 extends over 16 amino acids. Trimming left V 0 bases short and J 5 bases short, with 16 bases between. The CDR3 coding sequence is TGTGCCAGCAGTTACTCGGCGGGATCAGCGGAATATGGCTACACCTTC. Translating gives CASSYSAGSAEYGYTF.

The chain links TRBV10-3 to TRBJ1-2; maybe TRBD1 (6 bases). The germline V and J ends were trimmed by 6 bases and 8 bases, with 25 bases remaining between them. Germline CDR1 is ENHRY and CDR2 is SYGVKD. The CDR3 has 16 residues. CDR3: CAIRPLQGQALVGYTF. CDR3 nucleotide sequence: TGTGCCATCAGACCTTTACAGGGTCAGGCCTTGGTGGGCTACACCTTC.

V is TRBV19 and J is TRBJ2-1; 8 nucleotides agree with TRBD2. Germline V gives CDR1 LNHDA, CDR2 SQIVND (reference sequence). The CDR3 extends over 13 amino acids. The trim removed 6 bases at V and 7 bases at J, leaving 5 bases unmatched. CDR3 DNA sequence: TGTGCCAGTAGGCTAGCGGGCTGGAATGAGCAGTTCTTC. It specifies CASRLAGWNEQFF.

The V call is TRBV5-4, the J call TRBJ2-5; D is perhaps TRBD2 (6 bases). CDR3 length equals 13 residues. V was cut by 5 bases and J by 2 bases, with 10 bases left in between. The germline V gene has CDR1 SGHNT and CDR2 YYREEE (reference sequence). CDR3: CASRSSEQETQYF. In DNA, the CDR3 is TGTGCCAGCAGGTCTAGCGAACAAGAGACCCAGTACTTC.

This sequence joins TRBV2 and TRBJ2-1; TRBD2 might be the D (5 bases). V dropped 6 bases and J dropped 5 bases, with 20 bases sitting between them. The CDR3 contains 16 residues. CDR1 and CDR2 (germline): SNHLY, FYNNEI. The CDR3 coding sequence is TGTGCCAGCAGGGATACGTGGGGTACTAGTAACAATGAGCAGTTCTTC. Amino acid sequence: CASRDTWGTSNNEQFF.

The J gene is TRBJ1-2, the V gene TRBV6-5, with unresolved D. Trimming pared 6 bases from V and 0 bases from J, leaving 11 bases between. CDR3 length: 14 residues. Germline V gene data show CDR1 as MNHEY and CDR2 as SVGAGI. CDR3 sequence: CASSNSLANYGYTF. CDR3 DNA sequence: TGTGCCAGCAGCAACTCGTTAGCTAACTATGGCTACACCTTC.

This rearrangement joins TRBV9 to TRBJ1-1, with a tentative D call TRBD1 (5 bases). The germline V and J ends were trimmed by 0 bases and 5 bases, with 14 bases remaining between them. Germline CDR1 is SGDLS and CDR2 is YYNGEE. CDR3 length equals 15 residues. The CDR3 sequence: CASSVDGQGRTEAFF. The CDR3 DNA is TGTGCCAGCAGCGTAGACGGGCAGGGAAGGACTGAAGCTTTCTTT. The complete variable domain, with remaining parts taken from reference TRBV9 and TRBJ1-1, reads DSGVTQTPKHLITATGQRVTLRCSPRSGDLSVYWYQQSLDQGLQFLIQYYNGEERAKGNILERFSAQQFPDLHSELNLSSLELGDSALYFCASSVDGQGRTEAFFGQGTRLTVV.

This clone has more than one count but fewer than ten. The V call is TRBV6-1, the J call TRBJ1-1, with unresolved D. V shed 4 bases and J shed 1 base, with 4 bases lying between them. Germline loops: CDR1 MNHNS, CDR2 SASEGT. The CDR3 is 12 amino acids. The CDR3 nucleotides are TGTGCCAGCAGTGGCAGGAACACTGAAGCTTTCTTT. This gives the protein CASSGRNTEAFF.

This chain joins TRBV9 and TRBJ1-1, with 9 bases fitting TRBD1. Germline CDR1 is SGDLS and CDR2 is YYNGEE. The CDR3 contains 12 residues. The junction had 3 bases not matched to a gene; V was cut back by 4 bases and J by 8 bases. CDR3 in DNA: TGTGCCAGCAGCCCCGGGACAGGGGAAGCTTTCTTT. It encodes CASSPGTGEAFF.

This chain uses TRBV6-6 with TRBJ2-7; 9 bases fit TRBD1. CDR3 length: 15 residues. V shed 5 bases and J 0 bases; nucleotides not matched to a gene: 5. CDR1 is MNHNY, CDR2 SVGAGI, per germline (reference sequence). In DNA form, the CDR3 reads TGTGCCAGCAGTAGACAGGGGGAGGTCTCCTACGAGCAGTACTTC. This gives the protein CASSRQGEVSYEQYF.

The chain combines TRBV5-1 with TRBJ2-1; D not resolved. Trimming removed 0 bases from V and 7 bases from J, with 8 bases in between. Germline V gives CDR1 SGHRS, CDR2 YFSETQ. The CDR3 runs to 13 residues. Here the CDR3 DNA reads TGCGCCAGCAGCTTGGGACTCGGTAATGAGCAGTTCTTC. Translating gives CASSLGLGNEQFF.

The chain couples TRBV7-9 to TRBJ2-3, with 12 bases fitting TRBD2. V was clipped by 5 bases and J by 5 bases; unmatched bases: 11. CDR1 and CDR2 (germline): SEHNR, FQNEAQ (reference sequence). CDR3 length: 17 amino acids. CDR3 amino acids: CASSLLAGGPSGDTQYF. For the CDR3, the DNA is TGTGCCAGCAGCCTTCTAGCGGGAGGGCCAAGCGGAGATACGCAGTATTTT.

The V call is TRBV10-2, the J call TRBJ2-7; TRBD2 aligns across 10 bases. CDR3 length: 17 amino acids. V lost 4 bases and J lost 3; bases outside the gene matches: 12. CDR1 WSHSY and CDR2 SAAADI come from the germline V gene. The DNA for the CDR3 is TGCGCCAGCAGTGGGCTAGCGGGAGAAGGATTTTTCTACGAGCAGTACTTC. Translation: CASSGLAGEGFFYEQYF.

CDR3 bases: TGTGCCAGTAGTCCCATAATTAGCCACACTGAAGCTTTCTTT. Amino acid sequence: CASSPIISHTEAFF. V is TRBV19 and J is TRBJ1-1; D is undetermined. This CDR3 contains 14 residues. V lost 5 bases and J lost 3, with 13 bases in between. The V gene's germline CDR1 is LNHDA and CDR2 SQIVND (reference sequence).

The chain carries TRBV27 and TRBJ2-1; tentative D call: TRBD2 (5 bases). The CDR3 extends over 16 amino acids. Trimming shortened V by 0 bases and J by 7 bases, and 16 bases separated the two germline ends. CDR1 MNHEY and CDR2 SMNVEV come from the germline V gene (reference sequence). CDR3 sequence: CASSLSSGRPPNEQFF. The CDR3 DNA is TGTGCCAGCAGTTTATCAAGCGGAAGACCGCCAAATGAGCAGTTCTTC.

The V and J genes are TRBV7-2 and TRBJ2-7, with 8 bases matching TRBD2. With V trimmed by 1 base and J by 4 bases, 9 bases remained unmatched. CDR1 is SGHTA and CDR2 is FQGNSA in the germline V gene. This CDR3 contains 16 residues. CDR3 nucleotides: TGTGCCAGCAGCTTAGTAGGCGGGGGGCCTTCGTACGAGCAGTACTTC. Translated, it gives CASSLVGGGPSYEQYF.

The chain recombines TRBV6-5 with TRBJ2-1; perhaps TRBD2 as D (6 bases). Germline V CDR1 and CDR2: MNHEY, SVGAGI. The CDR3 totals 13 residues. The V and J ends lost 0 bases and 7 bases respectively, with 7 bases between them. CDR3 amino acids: CASSYSGRNEQFF. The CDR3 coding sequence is TGTGCCAGCAGTTACTCAGGGAGGAATGAGCAGTTCTTC.

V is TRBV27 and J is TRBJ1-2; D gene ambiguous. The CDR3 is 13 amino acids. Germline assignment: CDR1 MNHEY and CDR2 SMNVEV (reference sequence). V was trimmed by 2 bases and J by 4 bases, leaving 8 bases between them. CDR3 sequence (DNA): TGTGCCAGCAGTTTAACACGTGGCTATGGCTACACCTTC. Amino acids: CASSLTRGYGYTF.

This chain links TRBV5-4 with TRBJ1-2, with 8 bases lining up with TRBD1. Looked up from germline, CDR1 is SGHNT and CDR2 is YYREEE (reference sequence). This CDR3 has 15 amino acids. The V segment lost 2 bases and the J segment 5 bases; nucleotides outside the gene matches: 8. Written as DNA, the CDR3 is TGTGCCAGCAGCTTCTTTGGACAGGGTTTATATGGCTACACCTTC. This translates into CASSFFGQGLYGYTF.

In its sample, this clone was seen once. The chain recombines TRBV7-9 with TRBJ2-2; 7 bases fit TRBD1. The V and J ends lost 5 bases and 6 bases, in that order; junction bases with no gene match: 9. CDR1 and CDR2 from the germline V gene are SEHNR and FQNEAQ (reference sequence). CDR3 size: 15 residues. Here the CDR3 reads CASSQLTGLAGELFF. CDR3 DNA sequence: TGTGCCAGCAGCCAATTGACAGGGCTCGCCGGGGAGCTGTTTTTT.

The CDR3 DNA is TGTGCCAGCAGTCCGATCACAGGGGCCGTTCGTTACAATGAGCAGTTCTTC. Its translation: CASSPITGAVRYNEQFF. The chain joins TRBV27 to TRBJ2-1; 7 bases agree with TRBD1. Germline V lookup: CDR1 MNHEY, CDR2 SMNVEV (reference sequence). V gave up 5 bases and J gave up 4 bases; unmatched junction bases: 14. The CDR3 is made up of 17 amino acids.

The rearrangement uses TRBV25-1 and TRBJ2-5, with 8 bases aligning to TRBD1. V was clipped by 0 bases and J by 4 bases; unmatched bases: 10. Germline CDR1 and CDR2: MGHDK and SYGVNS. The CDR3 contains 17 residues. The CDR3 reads CASSEYQGGRGRETQYF. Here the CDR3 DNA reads TGTGCCAGCAGTGAATATCAAGGGGGCAGGGGGCGAGAGACCCAGTACTTC.

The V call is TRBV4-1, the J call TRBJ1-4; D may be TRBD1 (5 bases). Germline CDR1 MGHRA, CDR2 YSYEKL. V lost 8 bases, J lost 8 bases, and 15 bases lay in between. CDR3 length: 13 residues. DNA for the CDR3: TGCGCCAGCTCCGGGGGGGTTTACGAAAAACTGTTTTTT. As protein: CASSGGVYEKLFF.

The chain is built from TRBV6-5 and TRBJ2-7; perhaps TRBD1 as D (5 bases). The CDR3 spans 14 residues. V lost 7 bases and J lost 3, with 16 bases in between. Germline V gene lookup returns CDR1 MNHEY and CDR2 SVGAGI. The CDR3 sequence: CASTHHSDSYEQYF. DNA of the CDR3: TGTGCCAGCACCCACCACAGCGACAGCTACGAGCAGTACTTC.

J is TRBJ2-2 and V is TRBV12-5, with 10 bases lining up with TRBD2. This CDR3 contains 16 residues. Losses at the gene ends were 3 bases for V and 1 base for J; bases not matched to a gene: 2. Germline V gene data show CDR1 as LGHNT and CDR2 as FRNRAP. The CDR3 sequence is CASGFLAGGNTGELFF. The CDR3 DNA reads TGTGCTAGTGGTTTTTTAGCGGGGGGGAACACCGGGGAGCTGTTTTTT.

The CDR3, as DNA: TGTGCCAGCAGCTCGGTTAGCTCGGGGTTTACCGGGGAGCTGTTTTTT. Residues: CASSSVSSGFTGELFF. This chain joins TRBV11-1 and TRBJ2-2, with D perhaps TRBD2 (5 bases). CDR1 is SGHAT, CDR2 FQDESV, per germline (reference sequence). This CDR3 is 16 amino acids long. The ends were cut back, 4 bases at V and 5 bases at J, with 17 bases in the middle.

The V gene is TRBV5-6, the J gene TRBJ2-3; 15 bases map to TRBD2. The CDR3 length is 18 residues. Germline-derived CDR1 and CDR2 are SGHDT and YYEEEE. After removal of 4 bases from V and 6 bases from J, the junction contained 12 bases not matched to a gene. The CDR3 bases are TGTGCCAGCAGCGCCTCCGTGGGACTAGCGGGGGGAGGGGATACGCAGTATTTT. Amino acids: CASSASVGLAGGGDTQYF.